This T cell receptor beta chain was retrieved from a study of a mutant IDH1 vaccine in newly diagnosed glioma. The wider study: Vaccine administration was initiated 4-6 weeks following radiotherapy alone, or with temozolomide cycles.

Documented time point: week 5, during vaccination. The vaccine gave 300 ug of a 20-mer mutant IDH1 peptide subcutaneously per dose. Each donor presented with a new WHO grade 3 or 4 astrocytoma that tested IDH1-mutant and showed ATRX loss. The CDR3 has 12 residues. V gave up 10 bases and J gave up 7 bases; unmatched junction bases: 6. The germline V gene has CDR1 MNHEY and CDR2 SMNVEV (reference sequence). The repertoire was sequenced with immunoSEQ multiplex PCR; TCRdb's copy has only in-frame clones and lacks some. The data hold around 56,000 clones, with 65% to 90% observed a single time. Study outcomes and limitations: The vaccine induced immune responses, and these occurred in around 93% of patients.

A word on this clone: Its antigen is not known.

This sequence originates from a woman younger than 35 with glioma. Some clones in this sample may be carry-over from other donors' samples. This chain links TRBV27 with TRBJ2-1, with 8 bases lining up with TRBD2. Sample: PBMCs, taken from a glioma patient whose treatment included an IDH1 peptide vaccine. The CDR3 is CATLAGGNEQFF. In nucleotides, the CDR3 is TGTGCCACCTTGGCGGGAGGAAATGAGCAGTTCTTC.